The rows below give T cell receptor beta chains drawn from one sample of a study of blood T cell repertoires in COVID-19. The table came from immunoSEQ multiplex PCR; TCRdb's copy has only in-frame clones and leaves some out. The table lists about 140,000 clones, about 83% of them singletons, with over 15% in the top ten. Sequencing used peripheral blood. These receptors all stem from a man aged 45-60 years with acute or convalescent COVID-19. Each CDR3 is given with its conserved first and last residue. The D gene is left open where the match is weak. Some rows mark clone size as missing; the rest say once, few, many or name a class of expanded clone.

clone_size	v_call	d_call	j_call	cdr3_nt	cdr3_aa
few	TRBV5-8	NA	TRBJ1-3	TGTGCCAGCAGCTTGGAGCCCGTGGGCAGCGGAGATTCCTCTGGAAACACCATATATTTT	CASSLEPVGSGDSSGNTIYF
NA	TRBV6-1	NA	TRBJ1-5	TGTGCCAGCAGTGAACTCAATCAGCCCCAGCATTTT	CASSELNQPQHF
NA	TRBV7-8	NA	TRBJ1-5	TGTGCCAGCAGCTTAGTGGGGGGTCAGCCCCAGCATTTT	CASSLVGGQPQHF
NA	TRBV18	TRBD1	TRBJ2-6	TGTGCCAGCTCACCCTCGACAGGGGGAGTTGGAACTGGGGCCAACGTCCTGACTTTC	CASSPSTGGVGTGANVLTF
NA	TRBV4-1	NA	TRBJ1-1	TGCGCCAGCAGCCGAAACAGGGTCGGCACTGAAGCTTTCTTT	CASSRNRVGTEAFF
few	TRBV3-1/TRBV3-2	NA	TRBJ1-1	TGTGCCAGCAGCCAAGATTTTTCAGGGAGGGAAGCTTTCTTT	CASSQDFSGREAFF
few	TRBV7-3	NA	TRBJ1-1	TGTGCCAGCAGCTTAACTAGGGGCACTGAAGCTTTCTTT	CASSLTRGTEAFF
NA	TRBV18	NA	TRBJ1-1	TGTGCCAGCTCACCTTCAACTGATATGAACACTGAAGCTTTCTTT	CASSPSTDMNTEAFF
NA	TRBV28	NA	TRBJ1-1	TGTGCCAGCAGTTTATGCCGCCGGGGTTCATGCACTGAAGCTTTCTTT	CASSLCRRGSCTEAFF
NA	TRBV2	TRBD2	TRBJ2-2	TGTGCCAGCAGTGCTGGGGGGGACACCGGGGAGCTGTTTTTT	CASSAGGDTGELFF
NA	TRBV30	NA	TRBJ2-1	TGTGCCTGGACCCCGGAGTCAGCTAACAATGAGCAGTTCTTC	CAWTPESANNEQFF
few	TRBV6-6	TRBD1	TRBJ2-1	TGTGCCAGCAGCAACCAACAGGGGAATGAGCAGTTCTTC	CASSNQQGNEQFF
NA	TRBV11-2	TRBD1	TRBJ2-1	TGTGCCAGCAGCTTCCTCGGGACAGGGGGCAATGAGCAGTTCTTC	CASSFLGTGGNEQFF
NA	TRBV30	NA	TRBJ1-3	TGTGCCTGGAGAATCGGGGAGAGGAGAAACACCATATATTTT	CAWRIGERRNTIYF
once	TRBV9	TRBD2	TRBJ2-1	TGTGCCAGCAGCAGGGGACTAGCGGGTACAAATGAGCAGTTCTTC	CASSRGLAGTNEQFF
NA	TRBV5-1	TRBD1	TRBJ1-6	TGCGCCAGCAGCTTGGGACAGGGAGCTTCACCCCTCCACTTT	CASSLGQGASPLHF